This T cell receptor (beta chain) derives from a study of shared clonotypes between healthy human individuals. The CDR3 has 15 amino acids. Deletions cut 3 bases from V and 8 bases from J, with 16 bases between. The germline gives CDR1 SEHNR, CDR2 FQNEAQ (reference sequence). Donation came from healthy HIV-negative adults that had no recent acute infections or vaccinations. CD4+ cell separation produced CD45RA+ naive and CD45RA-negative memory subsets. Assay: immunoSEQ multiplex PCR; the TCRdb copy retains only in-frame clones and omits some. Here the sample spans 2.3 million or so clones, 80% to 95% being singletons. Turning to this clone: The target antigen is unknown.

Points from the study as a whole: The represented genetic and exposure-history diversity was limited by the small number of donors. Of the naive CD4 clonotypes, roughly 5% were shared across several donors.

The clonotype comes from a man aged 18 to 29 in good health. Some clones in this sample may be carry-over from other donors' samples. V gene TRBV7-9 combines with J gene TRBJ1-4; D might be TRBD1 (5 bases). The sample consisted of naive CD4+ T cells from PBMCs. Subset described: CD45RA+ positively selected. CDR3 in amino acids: CASSLGSGLREKLFF. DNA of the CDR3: TGTGCCAGCAGCTTGGGTTCAGGGCTTAGGGAAAAACTGTTTTTT. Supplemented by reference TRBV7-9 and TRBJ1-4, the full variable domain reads DTGVSQNPRHKITKRGQNVTFRCDPISEHNRLYWYRQTLGQGPEFLTYFQNEAQLEKSRLLSDRFSAERPKGSFSTLEIQRTEQGDSAMYLCASSLGSGLREKLFFGSGTQLSVL.